This is a list of T cell receptor beta chains from one sample in a study of CD8+ T cells in alopecia areata. Libraries were prepared by immunoSEQ multiplex PCR; TCRdb keeps only in-frame clonotypes and omits some of them. The top ten hold 17% of the sample, which has fewer than 100,000 clones, about two thirds seen once. Sequencing was performed on CD8+ T cells sorted from blood, taken at approximately week 42, from a patient treated with tofacitinib. Every receptor here comes from a human donor with alopecia areata. The CDR3 runs from the conserved cysteine through the conserved F or W. Fields, in order: V gene, clone size, D gene, J gene, CDR3 protein, CDR3 DNA. The D gene is left open where the match is weak. The size field is filled for only some rows; it gives once, few, many or a size class.

>TRBV4-3|once|-|TRBJ1-6
CASSQDGSRPLHF
TGCGCCAGCAGCCAAGATGGTAGCCGACCCCTCCACTTT
>TRBV13|-|TRBD1|TRBJ1-1
CASSLSRTGEAFF
TGTGCCAGCAGCTTATCCCGGACAGGCGAAGCTTTCTTT
>TRBV27|-|TRBD1|TRBJ2-5
CASSSLPLRGQETQYF
TGTGCCAGCAGTTCCTTACCCCTCAGGGGGCAAGAGACCCAGTACTTC
>TRBV30|-|-|TRBJ1-1
CAWRVGRGTEAFF
TGTGCCTGGAGAGTTGGTAGGGGCACTGAAGCTTTCTTT
>TRBV19|-|-|TRBJ2-1
CASSIALLQPNEQFF
TGTGCCAGTAGTATAGCCCTCCTACAGCCCAATGAGCAGTTCTTC
>TRBV30|-|-|TRBJ2-5
CAWSLGQETQYF
TGTGCCTGGAGTTTGGGTCAAGAGACCCAGTACTTC
>TRBV19|-|-|TRBJ1-1
CASSRDRNTEAFF
TGTGCCAGTAGTCGAGACCGAAACACTGAAGCTTTCTTT
>TRBV10-3|once|TRBD2|TRBJ2-7
CALSSGDDYEQYF
TGTGCCTTGTCAAGCGGGGACGACTACGAGCAGTACTTC
>TRBV19|few|TRBD1|TRBJ1-1
CASSSSGTGRSGEAFF
TGTGCCAGTAGTTCTTCCGGGACAGGGAGAAGTGGTGAAGCTTTCTTT
>TRBV18|-|-|TRBJ2-7
CASSGGSYEQYF
TGTGCCAGCTCAGGGGGGTCCTACGAGCAGTACTTC
>TRBV9|-|TRBD1|TRBJ2-7
CASSVTGASYEQYF
TGTGCCAGCAGCGTGACAGGGGCCTCCTACGAGCAGTACTTC
>TRBV9|-|TRBD1|TRBJ1-1
CASSVDRRSTEAFF
TGTGCCAGCAGCGTGGACAGGCGTTCCACTGAAGCTTTCTTT
>TRBV6-5|-|-|TRBJ2-5
CASSYSYGETQYF
TGTGCCAGCAGTTACTCGTATGGGGAGACCCAGTACTTC
>TRBV2|-|-|TRBJ2-2
CASSRRADTGELFF
TGTGCCAGCAGTCGCAGGGCAGACACCGGGGAGCTGTTTTTT
>TRBV29-1|-|-|TRBJ1-2
CSVVGESNYGYTF
TGCAGCGTTGTGGGGGAAAGCAACTATGGCTACACCTTC
>TRBV7-3|-|-|TRBJ2-1
CASSLGSSYNEQFF
TGTGCCAGCAGCTTGGGGTCCTCCTACAATGAGCAGTTCTTC